A single TCR beta chain is shown here with its context. Its antigen is not yet known. Base quality data are lacking; no much larger clone is found one base away. Trimming accounts for 7 bases at V and 5 bases at J, while the number of junction bases matched to no gene is 10. The germline V gene gives CDR1 as SQVTM and CDR2 as ANQGSEA. The CDR3, cysteine through phenylalanine, is 15 amino acids long. Only the CDR3 region is kept as DNA, spanning 45 bases read in frame from base 1. Patients with autoimmune disease history or receiving systemic immunosuppression were excluded from the trial. Peripheral blood for TCR sequencing was drawn from every dose cohort at baseline, at cycle 4 day 1 and at cycle 7 day 1. Samples came from an open-label, multicenter, first-in-human phase I dose-escalation trial of ivuxolimab. Adults with locally advanced or metastatic melanoma, renal cell carcinoma, hepatocellular carcinoma or head and neck squamous cell carcinoma were enrolled in the trial. Before TCR sequencing, CD4+ T cells and CD8+ T cells were sorted from peripheral blood as separate populations.

This sample was included in a study of OX40 agonist ivuxolimab in advanced cancers. Regarding the complete study: Ivuxolimab was a fully human IgG2 agonistic monoclonal antibody targeting the costimulatory receptor OX40 (CD134). Intravenous ivuxolimab was administered to patients every 2 weeks at six dose levels: 0.01, 0.1, 0.3, 1.5, 3 and 10 mg/kg. Of the approximately 50 dose-escalation patients, hepatocellular carcinoma was present in about 20, melanoma in about 15, renal cell carcinoma in 9 and head and neck cancer in 9. In the dose-escalation cohort, 70% to 90% of patients were male, and the mean age was 60 years with a range of roughly 20 to 79. Patients were allowed to have had prior anti-PD-1, anti-PD-L1 or anti-CTLA-4 therapy, and approximately 41% of the dose-escalation patients had previously received checkpoint inhibitors. Partial responses occurred in three dose-escalation patients, of whom one had hepatocellular carcinoma and two had cutaneous melanoma. Peripheral TCRbeta sequencing aimed to test whether ivuxolimab altered TCR sequence diversity and caused clonal T-cell expansion. The paper describes the monotherapy dose-escalation part (N = 52 patients) of the phase I trial of ivuxolimab.

For sequencing of the TCRbeta CDR3 region, genomic DNA was extracted from the sorted cells. TCRbeta CDR3 regions were sequenced using the immunoSEQ Assay. This immuneACCESS table, as held by TCRdb, lists in-frame sequences with V and J called but not all clones. Of the missing ones, under half trace to an unresolved V gene in checked studies; the others have no known cause. The sample has tens of thousands of clones on record, 85% to 90% of them singletons. The ten biggest clones cover roughly 10% of the sample. Broad study findings and their caveats: Low levels of normalized T-cell clonal expansion were also seen in some nonresponding patients. At doses of 0.1 to 3.0 mg/kg, clonal expansion of both CD4+ and CD8+ T cells in blood was seen between baseline and week 6. In the 0.1-3.0 mg/kg groups, partial responders were among the patients with the lowest normalized peripheral clonal expansion, particularly in CD8+ T cells. Which antigens the clonally expanded peripheral T cells were specific for was not determined. After ivuxolimab, CD8+ T cells had more expanded clones than CD4+ T cells on average.

The receptor was isolated from an adult with an advanced solid tumor such as melanoma, head and neck, liver or kidney cancer. The sample in question was CD4+ or CD8+ T cells sorted from blood, obtained in a trial of the OX40 agonist ivuxolimab. The chain employs TRBV29-1 and TRBJ2-5, with 13 central nucleotides matching TRBD2. The CDR3 protein is CSGRTSGRGGETQYF. The sequenced DNA is TGCAGCGGCCGGACTAGCGGGAGAGGGGGGGAGACCCAGTACTTC.